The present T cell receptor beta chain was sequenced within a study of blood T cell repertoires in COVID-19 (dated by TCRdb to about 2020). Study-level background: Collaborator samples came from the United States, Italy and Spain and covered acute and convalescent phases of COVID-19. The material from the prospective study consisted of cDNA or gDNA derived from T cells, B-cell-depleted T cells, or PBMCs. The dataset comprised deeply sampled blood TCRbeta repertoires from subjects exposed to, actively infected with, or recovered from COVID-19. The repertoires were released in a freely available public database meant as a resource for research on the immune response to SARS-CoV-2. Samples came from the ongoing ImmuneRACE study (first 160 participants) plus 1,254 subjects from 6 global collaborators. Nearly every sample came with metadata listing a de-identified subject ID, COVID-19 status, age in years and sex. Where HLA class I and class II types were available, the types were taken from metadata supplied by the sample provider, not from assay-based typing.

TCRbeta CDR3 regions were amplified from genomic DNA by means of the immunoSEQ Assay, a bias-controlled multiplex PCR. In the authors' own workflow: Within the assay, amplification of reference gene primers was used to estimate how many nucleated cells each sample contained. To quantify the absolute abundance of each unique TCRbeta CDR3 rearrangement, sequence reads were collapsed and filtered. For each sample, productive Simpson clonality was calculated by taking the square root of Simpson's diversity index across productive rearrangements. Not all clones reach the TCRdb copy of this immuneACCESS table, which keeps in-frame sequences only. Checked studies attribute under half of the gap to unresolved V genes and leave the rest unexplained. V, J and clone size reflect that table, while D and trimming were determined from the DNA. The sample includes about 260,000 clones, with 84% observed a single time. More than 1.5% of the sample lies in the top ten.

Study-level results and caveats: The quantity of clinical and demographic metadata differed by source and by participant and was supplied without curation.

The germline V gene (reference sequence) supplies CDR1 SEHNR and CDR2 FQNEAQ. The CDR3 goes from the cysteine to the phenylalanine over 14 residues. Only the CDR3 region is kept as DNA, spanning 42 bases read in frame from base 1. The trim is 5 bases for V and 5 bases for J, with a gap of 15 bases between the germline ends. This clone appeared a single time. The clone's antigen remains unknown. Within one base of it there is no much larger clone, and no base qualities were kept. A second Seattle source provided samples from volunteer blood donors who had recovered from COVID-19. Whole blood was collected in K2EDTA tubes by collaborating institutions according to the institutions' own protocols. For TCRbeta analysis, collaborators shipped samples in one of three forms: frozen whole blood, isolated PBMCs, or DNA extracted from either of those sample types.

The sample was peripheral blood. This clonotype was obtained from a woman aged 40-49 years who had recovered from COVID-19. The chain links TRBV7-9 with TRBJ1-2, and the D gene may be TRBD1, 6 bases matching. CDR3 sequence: CASSIGAGAYGYTF. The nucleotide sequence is TGTGCCAGCAGCATTGGGGCAGGGGCGTATGGCTACACCTTC.